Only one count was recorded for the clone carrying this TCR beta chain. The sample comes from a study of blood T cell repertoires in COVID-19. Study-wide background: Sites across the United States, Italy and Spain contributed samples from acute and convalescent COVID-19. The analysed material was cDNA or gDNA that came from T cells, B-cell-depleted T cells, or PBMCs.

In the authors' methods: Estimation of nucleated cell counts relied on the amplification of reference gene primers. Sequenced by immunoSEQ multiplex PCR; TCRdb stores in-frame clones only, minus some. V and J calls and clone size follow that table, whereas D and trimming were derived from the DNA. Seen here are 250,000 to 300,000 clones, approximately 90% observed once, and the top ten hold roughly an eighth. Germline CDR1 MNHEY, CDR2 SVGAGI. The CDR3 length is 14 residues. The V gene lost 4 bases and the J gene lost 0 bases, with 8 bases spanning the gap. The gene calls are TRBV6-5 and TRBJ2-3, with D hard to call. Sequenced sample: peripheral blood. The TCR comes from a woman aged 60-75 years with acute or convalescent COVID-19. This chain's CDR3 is CASSFPGSTDTQYF. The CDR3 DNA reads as TGTGCCAGCAGTTTCCCCGGGAGCACAGATACGCAGTATTTT.